This entry concerns a single TCR beta chain. This record comes from a study of blood T cell repertoires in COVID-19. As for the study in general: Samples came from the United States, Italy and Spain, spanning acute and convalescent COVID-19. From T cells, B-cell-depleted T cells, or PBMCs came the material, which was cDNA or gDNA.

Seattle cases were enrolled at active infection and followed longitudinally. The ends were cut back, 6 bases at V and 8 bases at J, with 16 bases in the middle. Germline assignment: CDR1 KGHSH and CDR2 LQKENI. This CDR3 spans 14 amino acids. Under the authors' procedure: Reference gene primer amplification yielded estimated nucleated cell counts. The protocol was immunoSEQ multiplex PCR, while the TCRdb copy is restricted to in-frame clones and leaves out a portion. V and J calls and clone size are copied from that table; D and trimming were computed from the DNA. The table includes about 60,000 clones, 72% detected once.

The chain uses TRBV18 and TRBJ1-4; D gene ambiguous. Sequenced material: peripheral blood. The clonotype was recovered from an older woman with COVID-19, enrolled during active disease. The CDR3 spells CASSSGIGGEKLFF. CDR3 nucleotides: TGTGCCAGCTCCTCCGGCATCGGCGGGGAAAAACTGTTTTTT.